Listed below are T cell receptor beta chains from one sample, sequenced in a study of blood T cells in healthy people across ages. MiXCR, run by TCRdb on the 5' RACE reads, gives a single entry per CDR3 protein. The table lists hundreds of thousands of distinct CDR3 sequences, under 65% of them singletons. Sequencing used blood. These receptors were collected from a man aged 60 to 69 in good health. CDR3s include the opening cysteine and the closing phenylalanine or tryptophan. Each record gives: CDR3 protein, CDR3 DNA, D gene, V gene, J gene, clone size. A D gene is named only where the DNA matches it firmly. Clone size is not always given. Where it is, it says once, few, many or a class for expanded clones.

CASSPDRGNNSPLHF	TGTGCCAGCAGTCCGGACAGGGGCAATAATTCACCCCTCCACTTT	TRBD1	TRBV6-6	TRBJ1-6	NA
CASSLDDRERSGELFF	TGTGCCAGCAGCTTGGATGACAGGGAAAGAAGCGGGGAGCTGTTTTTT	TRBD1	TRBV5-5	TRBJ2-2	NA
CASSPGAGEDTGELFF	TGTGCCAGCAGCCCAGGGGCAGGGGAAGACACCGGGGAGCTGTTTTTT	NA	TRBV3-1	TRBJ2-2	once
CASSFSSGNQETQYF	TGTGCCAGCAGTTTCTCTAGCGGAAACCAAGAGACCCAGTACTTC	TRBD2	TRBV27	TRBJ2-5	NA
CASSLAAARGGDTQYF	TGTGCCAGCAGCTTAGCCGCAGCGAGAGGAGGAGATACGCAGTATTTT	NA	TRBV11-2	TRBJ2-3	NA
CASNPRGTGGSDTQYF	TGTGCCAGCAACCCCCGGGGGACAGGAGGCTCGGATACGCAGTATTTT	TRBD1	TRBV6-6	TRBJ2-3	NA
CASSGTSTLQETQYF	TGTGCCAGCAGTGGGACTAGCACCCTCCAAGAGACCCAGTACTTC	TRBD2	TRBV6-1	TRBJ2-5	NA
CSARDGGGTQPQHF	TGCAGTGCTAGAGATGGCGGGGGGACTCAGCCCCAGCATTTT	NA	TRBV20-1	TRBJ1-5	NA
CASSQWGQVDEQYF	TGCGCCAGCAGCCAATGGGGACAGGTAGACGAGCAGTACTTC	TRBD1	TRBV5-1	TRBJ2-7	NA
CASSLGSTGNTDTQYF	TGCGCCAGCAGCTTGGGCTCGACAGGTAACACAGATACGCAGTATTTT	NA	TRBV5-1	TRBJ2-3	NA
CASSFRRDYEQYF	TGTGCCAGCAGTTTCCGACGGGACTACGAGCAGTACTTC	NA	TRBV12-3/TRBV12-4	TRBJ2-7	NA
CASSWGTRGYTF	TGTGCCAGCAGTTGGGGCACCAGAGGCTACACCTTC	NA	TRBV13	TRBJ1-2	NA
CSATRRRNEQFF	TGCAGCGCCACTCGTAGGCGGAATGAGCAGTTCTTC	NA	TRBV29-1	TRBJ2-1	few
CASSPTGQWIQETQYF	TGCGCCAGCAGCCCTACGGGACAGTGGATCCAAGAGACCCAGTACTTC	TRBD1	TRBV5-1	TRBJ2-5	few
CASSPRAGTDTQYF	TGTGCCAGCAGCCCCCGTGCTGGCACAGATACGCAGTATTTT	NA	TRBV7-9	TRBJ2-3	NA
CSVVYESDYQQFF	TGCAGCGTTGTCTATGAATCGGACTATCAGCAGTTCTTC	NA	TRBV29-1	TRBJ2-1	NA
CSAGKTGQGQETQYF	TGCAGCGCCGGAAAGACGGGACAGGGCCAAGAGACCCAGTACTTC	TRBD1	TRBV29-1	TRBJ2-5	NA
CASSLTGAGTPLHF	TGTGCCAGCAGTCTGACAGGGGCCGGTACACCCCTCCACTTT	TRBD1	TRBV12-3/TRBV12-4	TRBJ1-6	NA
CSVELGELAGYTF	TGCAGCGTTGAATTGGGGGAGTTGGCGGGCTACACCTTC	NA	TRBV29-1	TRBJ1-2	NA
CASSLVTSGQSSTDTQYF	TGTGCCAGCAGCTTAGTAACGTCGGGACAGTCTAGCACAGATACGCAGTATTTT	TRBD1	TRBV7-2	TRBJ2-3	NA
CASSVQVQNYGYTF	TGTGCCAGCAGCGTACAGGTACAAAACTATGGCTACACCTTC	NA	TRBV9	TRBJ1-2	NA
CASGTPFGEQFF	TGTGCCAGCGGGACTCCATTCGGTGAGCAGTTCTTC	NA	TRBV28	TRBJ2-1	NA
CASSLVGAGYTF	TGTGCCAGCAGTTTAGTGGGCGCTGGCTACACCTTC	NA	TRBV12-3/TRBV12-4	TRBJ1-2	NA
CASSIGPVAYGYTF	TGCGCCAGCAGCATCGGACCGGTTGCCTATGGCTACACCTTC	NA	TRBV5-1	TRBJ1-2	NA
CSALRTSGRNEQYF	TGCAGTGCTCTTCGGACTAGCGGGAGGAATGAGCAGTACTTC	TRBD2	TRBV20-1	TRBJ2-5	NA
CASSPSWGRIDTQYF	TGTGCCAGCAGCCCAAGCTGGGGGAGAATAGATACCCAGTACTTC	NA	TRBV7-2	TRBJ2-7	NA
CASSQDWGQANNEQFF	TGTGCCAGCAGCCAAGATTGGGGACAGGCCAACAATGAGCAGTTCTTC	TRBD1	TRBV4-2	TRBJ2-1	few
CASSPRDRGNEQYF	TGCGCCAGCAGCCCCCGGGACAGGGGGAACGAGCAGTACTTC	TRBD1	TRBV5-1	TRBJ2-7	NA
CSASGQIQETQYF	TGCAGCGCTAGCGGACAGATCCAAGAGACCCAGTACTTC	NA	TRBV29-1	TRBJ2-5	few
CASSLVAGRHETQYF	TGTGCCAGCAGCTTAGTGGCAGGGAGGCACGAGACCCAGTACTTC	NA	TRBV11-2	TRBJ2-5	NA
CSAQAGGYGYTF	TGCAGCGCACAGGCAGGCGGCTATGGCTACACCTTC	NA	TRBV29-1	TRBJ1-2	NA
CASSSIGGRSSYNEQFF	TGTGCCAGCAGCTCGATAGGAGGAAGGAGCTCCTACAATGAGCAGTTCTTC	NA	TRBV7-8	TRBJ2-1	NA
CASSVGASFTDTQYF	TGTGCCAGCAGCGTGGGGGCGAGCTTCACAGATACGCAGTATTTT	NA	TRBV9	TRBJ2-3	NA
CASSKSGGYEQYF	TGTGCCAGCAGCAAAAGTGGGGGCTACGAGCAGTACTTC	NA	TRBV3-1	TRBJ2-7	NA
CASSQLWGDSPLHF	TGCGCCAGCAGCCAATTGTGGGGGGATTCACCCCTCCACTTT	NA	TRBV4-1	TRBJ1-6	few
CASSPGAKTGSYEQYF	TGCGCCAGCAGCCCGGGGGCCAAGACGGGGTCCTACGAGCAGTACTTC	NA	TRBV4-1	TRBJ2-7	NA
CAISLGGQETQYF	TGTGCCATCTCACTTGGGGGCCAAGAGACCCAGTACTTC	NA	TRBV10-3	TRBJ2-5	NA
CASSLGPSSGGIYEQYF	TGTGCCAGCAGCTTAGGGCCCAGTAGCGGGGGCATCTACGAGCAGTACTTC	TRBD2	TRBV7-2	TRBJ2-7	few
CASSPHRAFEAFF	TGTGCCAGCAGTCCTCACAGGGCTTTCGAAGCTTTCTTT	NA	TRBV6-1	TRBJ1-1	NA
CASSLQGSSSYEQYF	TGTGCCAGCAGCTTGCAGGGATCGAGCTCCTACGAGCAGTACTTC	NA	TRBV5-5	TRBJ2-7	NA
CASSPVYRGLRNEQFF	TGCGCCAGCAGTCCGGTTTACAGGGGGCTTCGGAATGAGCAGTTCTTC	TRBD1	TRBV10-1	TRBJ2-1	NA
CSARDSLASPDTQYF	TGCAGTGCTAGAGATTCACTAGCGTCACCAGATACGCAGTATTTT	TRBD2	TRBV20-1	TRBJ2-3	few